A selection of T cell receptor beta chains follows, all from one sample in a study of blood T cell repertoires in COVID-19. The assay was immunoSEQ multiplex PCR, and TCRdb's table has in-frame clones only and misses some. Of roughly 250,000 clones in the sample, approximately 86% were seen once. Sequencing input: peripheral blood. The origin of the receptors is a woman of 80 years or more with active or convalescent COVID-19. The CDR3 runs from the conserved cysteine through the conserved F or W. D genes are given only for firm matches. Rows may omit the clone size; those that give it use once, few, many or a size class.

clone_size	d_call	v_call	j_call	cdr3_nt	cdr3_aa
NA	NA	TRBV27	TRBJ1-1	TGTGCCAGCACCGCCCGCCGGACAGTGAACACTGAAGCTTTCTTT	CASTARRTVNTEAFF
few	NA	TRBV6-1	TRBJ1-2	TGTGCCAGCAGTGACAGGGGCTACACCTTC	CASSDRGYTF
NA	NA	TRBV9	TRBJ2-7	TGTGCCAGCAGCGTAGGGCAGGGAAACTACGAGCAGTACTTC	CASSVGQGNYEQYF
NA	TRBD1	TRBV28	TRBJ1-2	TGTGCCAGCAGACGGACAGGCTATGGCTACACCTTC	CASRRTGYGYTF
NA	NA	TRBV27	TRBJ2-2	TGTGCCAGCAGGCGGGCAGCGAACACCGGGGAGCTGTTTTTT	CASRRAANTGELFF
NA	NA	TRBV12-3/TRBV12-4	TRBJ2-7	TGTGCCAGCAGTTTAGCTCTAGCCCGGGAGCAGTACTTC	CASSLALAREQYF
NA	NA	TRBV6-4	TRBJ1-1	TGTGCCAGCACTTCCCTGGAGGGTCGGAATTTCTTT	CASTSLEGRNFF
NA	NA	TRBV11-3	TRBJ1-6	TGTGCCAGCAGCGTGGACAGCTCCTATAATTCACCCCTCCACTTT	CASSVDSSYNSPLHF
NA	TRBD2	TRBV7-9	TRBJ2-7	TGTGCCAGCAGCTCGGGACTAGCGGGAGGTATGAAATTGGACGAGCAGTACTTC	CASSSGLAGGMKLDEQYF
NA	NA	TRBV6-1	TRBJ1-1	TGTGCCAGCAGTGAAGCGGGACGGGGGATGAACACTGAAGCTTTCTTT	CASSEAGRGMNTEAFF
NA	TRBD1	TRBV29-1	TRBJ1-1	TGCAGCGGGATGGGACAGATGAACACTGAAGCTTTCTTT	CSGMGQMNTEAFF
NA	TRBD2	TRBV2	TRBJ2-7	TGTGCCAGCAGACCCTGGGGACTAGCGGGAGCCGAGCAGTACTTC	CASRPWGLAGAEQYF
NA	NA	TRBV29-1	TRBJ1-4	TGCAGCGTTGCCGGGGTGTCAACTAATGAAAAACTGTTTTTT	CSVAGVSTNEKLFF
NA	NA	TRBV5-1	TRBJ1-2	TGCGCCAGCAGCTTGGCCGGGAACTATGGCTACACCTTC	CASSLAGNYGYTF
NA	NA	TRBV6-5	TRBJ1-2	TGTGCCAGCAGTTCTACTTACGCGGGCCGGGGCTACACCTTC	CASSSTYAGRGYTF
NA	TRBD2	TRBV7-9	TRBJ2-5	TGTGCCAGCAGCTTAGCGGCCGGGGGGGCTAGCGGGACCCGGGAGACCCAGTACTTC	CASSLAAGGASGTRETQYF
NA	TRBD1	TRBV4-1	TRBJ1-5	TGCGCCAGCAGCCAAAGTCGGGGGTCCGGGACAGGGGGTGATCAGCCCCAGCATTTT	CASSQSRGSGTGGDQPQHF
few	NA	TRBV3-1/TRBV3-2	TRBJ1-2	TGTGCCAGCAGCCAAGGGGGGGAGGACACCTTC	CASSQGGEDTF
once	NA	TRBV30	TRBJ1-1	TGTGCCTGGAGTTTCAGGGGCGTTTTGAACACTGAAGCTTTCTTT	CAWSFRGVLNTEAFF
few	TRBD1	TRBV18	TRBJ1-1	TGTGCCAGCTCACCCGGGACAGTGAACACTGAAGCTTTCTTT	CASSPGTVNTEAFF
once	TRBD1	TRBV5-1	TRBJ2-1	TGCGCCAGCAGCTTGTTGAGGGGTGGACAGGTGAACAATGAGCAGTTCTTC	CASSLLRGGQVNNEQFF
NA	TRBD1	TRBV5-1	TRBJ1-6	TGCGCCAGCAGCTTCGAGGACAGGTCTGGATCACCCCTCCACTTT	CASSFEDRSGSPLHF
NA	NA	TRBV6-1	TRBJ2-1	TGTGCCAGCAGTGAAACGGGACACTTGATATCCTACAATGAGCAGTTCTTC	CASSETGHLISYNEQFF
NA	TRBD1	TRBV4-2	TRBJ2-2	TGTGCCAGCAGCCAAGAGACAGGGCCCGGGGAGCTGTTTTTT	CASSQETGPGELFF
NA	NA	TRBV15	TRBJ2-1	TGTGCCACCAGCAGGGTCCAGACGCGGGGATATAACAATGAGCAGTTCTTC	CATSRVQTRGYNNEQFF
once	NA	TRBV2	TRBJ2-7	TGTGCCAGCAGTAGCGCGGGGAGGCAGTACTTC	CASSSAGRQYF
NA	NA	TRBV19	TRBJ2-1	TGTGCCAGTAGCTCTCCCCGGGTGAGCTCCTACAATGAGCAGTTCTTC	CASSSPRVSSYNEQFF
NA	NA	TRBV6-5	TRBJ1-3	TGTGCCAGCGGCAGGGTAGTGGGTGGAAACACCATATATTTT	CASGRVVGGNTIYF
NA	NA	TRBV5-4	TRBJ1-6	TGTGCCAGCAGCTCGGCGGGCTCCTATAATTCACCCCTCCACTTT	CASSSAGSYNSPLHF
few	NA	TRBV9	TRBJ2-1	TGTGCCAGCAGCGTTATGAGCTTGACATCCTACAATGAGCAGTTCTTC	CASSVMSLTSYNEQFF
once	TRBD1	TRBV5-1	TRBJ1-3	TGCGCCAGCAGCTTAACAGGGGCTGGAAACACCATATATTTT	CASSLTGAGNTIYF
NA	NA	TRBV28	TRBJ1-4	TGTGCCAGCAGTCTCAATGAAAAACTGTTTTTT	CASSLNEKLFF
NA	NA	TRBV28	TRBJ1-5	TGTGCCAGCAGTCCGACACAGGGAGTAGCATATCAGCCCCAGCATTTT	CASSPTQGVAYQPQHF
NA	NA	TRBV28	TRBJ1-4	TGTGCCAGCAGTTTTTCAGGCAGTGATGAAAAACTGTTTTTT	CASSFSGSDEKLFF
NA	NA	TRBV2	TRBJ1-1	TGTGCCAGCAGTGGCGGAGGGTCTTTAGTCAACACTGAAGCTTTCTTT	CASSGGGSLVNTEAFF
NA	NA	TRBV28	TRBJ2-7	TGTGCCAGCAGTATATCGGGGGCAGGGGACAGCGAGCAGTACTTC	CASSISGAGDSEQYF
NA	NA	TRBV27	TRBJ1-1	TGTGCCAGCAGCAAGAGGCCGCACACTGAAGCTTTCTTT	CASSKRPHTEAFF
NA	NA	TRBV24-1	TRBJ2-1	TGTGCCACCAGTGGCCCCCTAGCATGGGGCAATGAGCAGTTCTTC	CATSGPLAWGNEQFF
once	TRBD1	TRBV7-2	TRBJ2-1	TGTGCCAGCAGCCAGGGGGACGGTTCCTACAATGAGCAGTTCTTC	CASSQGDGSYNEQFF
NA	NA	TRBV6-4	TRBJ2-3	TGTGCCAGCAGTGACCAACTAGGATCAGATACGCAGTATTTT	CASSDQLGSDTQYF
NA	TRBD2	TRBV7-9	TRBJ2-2	TGTGCCAGCAGCCGGCGGGGGGCAGACACCGGGGAGCTGTTTTTT	CASSRRGADTGELFF
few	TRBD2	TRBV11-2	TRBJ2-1	TGTGCCAGCAGCGGGGGACTAGCGGGAGGGAGCTCCTACAATGAGCAGTTCTTC	CASSGGLAGGSSYNEQFF
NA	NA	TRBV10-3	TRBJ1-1	TGTGCCACTAACCGACAAATGAACACTGAAGCTTTCTTT	CATNRQMNTEAFF
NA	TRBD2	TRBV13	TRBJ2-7	TGTGCCAGCAGTTTTCTCACCCCCCGCGGGAGGGCCAGGTACGAGCAGTACTTC	CASSFLTPRGRARYEQYF
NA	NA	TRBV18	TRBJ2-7	TGTGCCAGCTCACCAGCCGCAGGGTACGAGCAGTACTTC	CASSPAAGYEQYF
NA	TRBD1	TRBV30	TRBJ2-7	TGTGCCTGGAGCCGGGACAGGCGTACCTACGAGCAGTACTTC	CAWSRDRRTYEQYF
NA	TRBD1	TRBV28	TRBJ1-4	TGTGCCAGCAGTGGGGGGACAGCGATTAATGAAAAACTGTTTTTT	CASSGGTAINEKLFF
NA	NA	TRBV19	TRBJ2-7	TGTGCCAGTAGTATAGTCCAGGGCTACGAGCAGTACTTC	CASSIVQGYEQYF
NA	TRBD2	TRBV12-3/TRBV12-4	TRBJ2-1	TGTGCCAGCAGTTTAACTAGCGGGGAGGTTCAGTTCTTC	CASSLTSGEVQFF
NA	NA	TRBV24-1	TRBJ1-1	TGTGCCACCAGTGACCCCCGGGGGACTGAAGCTTTCTTT	CATSDPRGTEAFF